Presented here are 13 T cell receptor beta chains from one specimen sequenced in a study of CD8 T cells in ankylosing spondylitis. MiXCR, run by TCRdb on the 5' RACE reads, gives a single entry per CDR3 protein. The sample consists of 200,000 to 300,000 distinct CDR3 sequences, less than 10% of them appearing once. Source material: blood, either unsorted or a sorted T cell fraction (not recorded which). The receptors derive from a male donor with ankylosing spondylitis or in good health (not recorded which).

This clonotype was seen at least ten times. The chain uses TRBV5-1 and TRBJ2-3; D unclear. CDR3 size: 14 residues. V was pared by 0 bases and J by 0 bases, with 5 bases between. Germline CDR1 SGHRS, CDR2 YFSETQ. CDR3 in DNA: TGCGCCAGCAGCTTGGAGAGTAGCACAGATACGCAGTATTTT. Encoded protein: CASSLESSTDTQYF.

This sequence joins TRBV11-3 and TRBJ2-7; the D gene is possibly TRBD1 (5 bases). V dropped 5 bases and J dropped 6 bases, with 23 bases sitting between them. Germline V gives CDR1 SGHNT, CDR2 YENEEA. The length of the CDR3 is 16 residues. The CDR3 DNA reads TGTGCCAGCAGCCCTTACAGGCGCCCACAATTGTGCGAGCAGTACTTC. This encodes CASSPYRRPQLCEQYF. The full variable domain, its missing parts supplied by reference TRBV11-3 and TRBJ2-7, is EAGVVQSPRYKIIEKKQPVAFWCNPISGHNTLYWYLQNLGQGPELLIRYENEEAVDDSQLPKDRFSAERLKGVDSTLKIQPAELGDSAVYLCASSPYRRPQLCEQYFGPGTRLTVT.

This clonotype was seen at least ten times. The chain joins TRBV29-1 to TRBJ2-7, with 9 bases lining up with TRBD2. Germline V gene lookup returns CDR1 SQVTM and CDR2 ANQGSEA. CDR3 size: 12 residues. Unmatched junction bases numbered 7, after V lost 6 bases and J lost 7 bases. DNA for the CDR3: TGCAGCGTAGCCGGACTAGCGTTTGAGCAGTACTTC. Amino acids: CSVAGLAFEQYF.

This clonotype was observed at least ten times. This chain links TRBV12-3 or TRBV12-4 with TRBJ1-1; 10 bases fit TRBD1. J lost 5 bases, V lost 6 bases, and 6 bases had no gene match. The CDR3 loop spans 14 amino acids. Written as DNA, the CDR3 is TGTGCCAGCAGCCGGACAGGGGGAGAAACTGAAGCTTTCTTT. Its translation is CASSRTGGETEAFF.

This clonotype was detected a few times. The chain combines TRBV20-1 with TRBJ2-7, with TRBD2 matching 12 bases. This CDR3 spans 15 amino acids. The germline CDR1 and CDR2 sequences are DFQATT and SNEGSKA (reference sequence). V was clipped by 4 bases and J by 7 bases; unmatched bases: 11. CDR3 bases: TGCAGTGCTACCGCGCCTAGCGGGGGGGCCTCTGAGCAGTACTTC. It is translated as CSATAPSGGASEQYF.

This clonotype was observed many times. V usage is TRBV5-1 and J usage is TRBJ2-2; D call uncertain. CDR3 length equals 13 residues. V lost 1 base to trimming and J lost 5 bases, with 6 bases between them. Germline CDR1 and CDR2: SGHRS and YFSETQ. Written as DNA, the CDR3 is TGCGCCAGCAGCTTGTGGGGTACCGGGGAGCTGTTTTTT. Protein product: CASSLWGTGELFF.

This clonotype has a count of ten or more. CDR3 in DNA: TGTGCCAGCAGCTTTCAACAGGATAGCAATCAGCCCCAGCATTTT. Residues: CASSFQQDSNQPQHF. The chain combines TRBV5-6 with TRBJ1-5; perhaps TRBD1 as D (5 bases). V was trimmed by 2 bases and J by 0 bases, leaving 9 bases between them. CDR1 and CDR2 (germline): SGHDT, YYEEEE. CDR3 size: 15 residues.

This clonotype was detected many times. CDR3 nucleotides: TGTGCCATCCGGCAGAGTTCAGGGAACGAGCAGTACTTC. Translating it yields CAIRQSSGNEQYF. The V gene is TRBV7-9, the J gene TRBJ2-7; the D gene is possibly TRBD1 (5 bases). The V and J ends lost 10 bases and 5 bases respectively, with 18 bases between them. Germline V lookup: CDR1 SEHNR, CDR2 FQNEAQ (reference sequence). This CDR3 spans 13 amino acids. The full variable domain, in which reference TRBV7-9 and TRBJ2-7 provide the parts outside the CDR3, is DTGVSQNPRHKITKRGQNVTFRCDPISEHNRLYWYRQTLGQGPEFLTYFQNEAQLEKSRLLSDRFSAERPKGSFSTLEIQRTEQGDSAMYLCAIRQSSGNEQYFGPGTRLTVT.

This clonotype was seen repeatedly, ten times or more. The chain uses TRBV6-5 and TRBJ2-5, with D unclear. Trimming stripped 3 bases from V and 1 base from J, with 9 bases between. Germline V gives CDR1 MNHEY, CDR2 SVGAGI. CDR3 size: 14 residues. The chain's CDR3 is CASSYPGGQETQYF. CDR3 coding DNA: TGTGCCAGCAGTTATCCGGGCGGCCAAGAGACCCAGTACTTC.

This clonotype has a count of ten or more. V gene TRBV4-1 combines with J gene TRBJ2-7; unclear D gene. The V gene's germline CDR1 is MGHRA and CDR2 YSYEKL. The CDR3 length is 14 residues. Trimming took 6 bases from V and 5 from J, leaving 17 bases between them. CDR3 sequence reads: CASSPPAIPHEQYF. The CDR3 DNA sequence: TGCGCCAGCAGTCCGCCGGCGATACCACACGAGCAGTACTTC.

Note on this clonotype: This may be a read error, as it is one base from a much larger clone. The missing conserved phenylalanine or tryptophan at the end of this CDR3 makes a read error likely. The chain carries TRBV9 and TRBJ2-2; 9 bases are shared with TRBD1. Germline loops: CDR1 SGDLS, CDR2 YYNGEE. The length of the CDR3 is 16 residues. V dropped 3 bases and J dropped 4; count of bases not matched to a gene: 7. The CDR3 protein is CASSEDRGSGTGELFL. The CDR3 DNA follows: TGTGCCAGCAGCGAGGACAGGGGTTCGGGCACCGGGGAGCTGTTTTTA.

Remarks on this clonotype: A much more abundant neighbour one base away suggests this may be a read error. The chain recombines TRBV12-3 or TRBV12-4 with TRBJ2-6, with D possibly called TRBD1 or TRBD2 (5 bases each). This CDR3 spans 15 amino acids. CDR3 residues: CASRPGSSGANVLAF. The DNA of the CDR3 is TGTGCCAGCAGGCCAGGGAGCTCTGGGGCCAACGTCCTGGCTTTC.

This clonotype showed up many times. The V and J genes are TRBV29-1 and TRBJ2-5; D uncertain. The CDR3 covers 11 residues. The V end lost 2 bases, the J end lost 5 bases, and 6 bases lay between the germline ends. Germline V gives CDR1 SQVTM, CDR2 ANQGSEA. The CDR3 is CSVEKVETQYF. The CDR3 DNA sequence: TGCAGCGTTGAAAAGGTGGAGACCCAGTACTTC.